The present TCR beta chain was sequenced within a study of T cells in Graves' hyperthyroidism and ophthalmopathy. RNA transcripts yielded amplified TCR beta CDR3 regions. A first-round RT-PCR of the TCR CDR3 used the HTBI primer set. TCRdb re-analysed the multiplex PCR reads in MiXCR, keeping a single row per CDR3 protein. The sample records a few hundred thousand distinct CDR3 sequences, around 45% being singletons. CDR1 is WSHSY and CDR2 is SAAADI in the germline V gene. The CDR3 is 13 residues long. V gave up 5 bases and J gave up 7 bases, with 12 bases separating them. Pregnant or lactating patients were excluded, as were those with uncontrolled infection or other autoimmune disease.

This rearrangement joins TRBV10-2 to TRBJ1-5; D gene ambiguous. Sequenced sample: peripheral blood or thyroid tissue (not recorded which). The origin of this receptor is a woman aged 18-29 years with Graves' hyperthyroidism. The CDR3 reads CASSPAARQPQHF. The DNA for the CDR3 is TGCGCCAGCAGTCCAGCGGCGCGGCAGCCCCAGCATTTT.